This T cell receptor (beta chain) was found in a study of cytomegalovirus exposure and HLA in healthy donors. Study at large: Early on, a data release was issued that held roughly 80 million unique TCRs from HLA-typed donors.

Overall study findings and caveats: An ancestry cluster, one associated with Asian ancestry, reportedly showed fewer N-insertions than the approximately 670-donor mean in a later analysis.

Trimming left V 5 bases short and J 9 bases short, with 11 bases between. The CDR3 contains 10 residues. The germline CDR1 and CDR2 sequences are GTSNPN and SVGIG (reference sequence). With regard to this clone: Its antigen is still unknown.

PCR used 60 Vbeta primers and 13 Jbeta primers. Produced via immunoSEQ multiplex PCR; TCRdb's table is partial and in-frame only. The sample lists under 200,000 clones; about 80% were seen once. This chain uses TRBV30 with TRBJ2-7, with D perhaps matching TRBD2 (6 bases). The source is a woman between 40 and 55 years old in good health and CMV-seronegative. Sequencing used PBMCs. The CDR3: CAWSGGRQYF. The CDR3 nucleotides read TGTGCCTGGTCCGGGGGTAGGCAGTACTTC.